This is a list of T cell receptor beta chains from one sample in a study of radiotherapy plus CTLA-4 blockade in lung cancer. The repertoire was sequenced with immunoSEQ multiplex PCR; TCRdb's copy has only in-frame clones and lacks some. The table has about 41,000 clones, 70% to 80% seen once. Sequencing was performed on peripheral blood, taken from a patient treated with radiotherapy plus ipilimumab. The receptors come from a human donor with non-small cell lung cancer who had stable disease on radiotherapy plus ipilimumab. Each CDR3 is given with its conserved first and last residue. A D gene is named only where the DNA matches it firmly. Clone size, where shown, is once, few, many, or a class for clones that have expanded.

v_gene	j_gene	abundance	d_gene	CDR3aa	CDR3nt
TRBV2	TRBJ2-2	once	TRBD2	CASSVAGGVTGELFF	TGTGCCAGCAGTGTGGCGGGGGGCGTCACCGGGGAGCTGTTTTTT
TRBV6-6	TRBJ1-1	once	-	CASLTRGNTEAFF	TGTGCCAGCCTCACTCGGGGGAACACTGAAGCTTTCTTT
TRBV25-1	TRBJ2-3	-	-	CASSEFSLTDTQYF	TGTGCCAGCAGTGAATTCAGCCTCACAGATACGCAGTATTTT
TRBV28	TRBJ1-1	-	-	CASRGQRNMNTEAFF	TGTGCCAGCAGAGGACAGCGTAACATGAACACTGAAGCTTTCTTT
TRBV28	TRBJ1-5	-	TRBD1	CASSSRGGSNQPQHF	TGTGCCAGCAGTTCCAGGGGGGGGAGCAATCAGCCCCAGCATTTT
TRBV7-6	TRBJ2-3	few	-	CASRASGGGDASDTQYF	TGTGCCAGCAGAGCCTCGGGGGGCGGTGATGCTTCAGATACGCAGTATTTT
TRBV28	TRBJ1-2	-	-	CASMEGSNYGYTF	TGTGCCAGCATGGAGGGATCCAATTATGGCTACACCTTC
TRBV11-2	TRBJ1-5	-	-	CASSLGTLSNQPQHF	TGTGCCAGCAGCTTAGGAACACTTAGCAATCAGCCCCAGCATTTT
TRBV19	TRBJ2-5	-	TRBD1	CASSIGQGDETQYF	TGTGCCAGTAGTATAGGACAGGGGGACGAGACCCAGTACTTC
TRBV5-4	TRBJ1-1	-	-	CASSPAIGPFMNTEAFF	TGTGCCAGCAGCCCGGCTATCGGACCCTTCATGAACACTGAAGCTTTCTTT
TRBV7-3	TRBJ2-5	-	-	CASSSSGAGTQYF	TGTGCCAGCAGCTCCTCGGGGGCCGGGACCCAGTACTTC
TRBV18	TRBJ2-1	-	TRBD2	CASSPWPRGGYNEQFF	TGTGCCAGCTCACCCTGGCCCCGGGGGGGCTACAATGAGCAGTTCTTC
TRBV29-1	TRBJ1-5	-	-	CSVQSGANQPQHF	TGCAGCGTTCAATCAGGGGCAAATCAGCCCCAGCATTTT
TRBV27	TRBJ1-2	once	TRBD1	CASRTGGLGYTF	TGTGCCAGCAGGACAGGGGGTCTTGGCTACACCTTC
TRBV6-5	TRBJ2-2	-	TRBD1	CASNAGTENTGELFF	TGTGCCAGCAATGCTGGGACAGAGAACACCGGGGAGCTGTTTTTT
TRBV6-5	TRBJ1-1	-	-	CASSYSSAAEAFF	TGTGCCAGCAGTTACTCGTCGGCGGCTGAAGCTTTCTTT
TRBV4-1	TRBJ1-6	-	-	CASSLVIHSPLHF	TGCGCCAGCAGCCTTGTCATACATTCACCCCTCCACTTT
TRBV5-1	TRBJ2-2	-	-	CASSLGPGHPNTGELFF	TGCGCCAGCAGCTTGGGACCGGGACACCCGAACACCGGGGAGCTGTTTTTT
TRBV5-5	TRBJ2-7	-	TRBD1	CASSRSEIPVGTAAAYEQYF	TGTGCCAGCAGCCGGTCGGAAATCCCGGTTGGGACAGCTGCGGCCTACGAGCAGTACTTC
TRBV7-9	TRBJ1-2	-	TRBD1	CASSSSGQGNYGYTF	TGTGCCAGCAGCTCATCCGGACAGGGAAACTATGGCTACACCTTC
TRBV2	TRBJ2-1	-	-	CASSGLDRDQFF	TGTGCCAGCAGTGGTTTAGATCGGGATCAGTTCTTC
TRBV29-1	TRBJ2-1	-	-	CMVNLFYNEQFF	TGCATGGTCAACCTCTTTTACAATGAGCAGTTCTTC
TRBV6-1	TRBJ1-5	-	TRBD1	CASSEVRQGRWHF	TGTGCCAGCAGTGAGGTACGACAGGGTAGATGGCATTTT
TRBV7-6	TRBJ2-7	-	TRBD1	CASSEKAPGTVSYEQYF	TGTGCCAGCAGCGAGAAGGCCCCCGGGACAGTATCCTACGAGCAGTACTTC
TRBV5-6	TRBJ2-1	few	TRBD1	CASSLTGTGTGEQFF	TGTGCCAGCAGCTTAACCGGGACAGGAACGGGTGAGCAGTTCTTC
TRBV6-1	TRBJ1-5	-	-	CASRDGIYSNQPQHF	TGTGCCAGCAGGGACGGAATTTATAGCAATCAGCCCCAGCATTTT
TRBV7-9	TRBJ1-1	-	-	CASSLGPQKTEAFF	TGTGCCAGCAGCTTGGGACCCCAAAAAACTGAAGCTTTCTTT
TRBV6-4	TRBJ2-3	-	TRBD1	CASSEDRGDTQYF	TGTGCCAGCAGTGAGGACAGGGGAGATACGCAGTATTTT
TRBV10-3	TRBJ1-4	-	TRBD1	CAISEGTENEKLFF	TGTGCCATCAGTGAGGGGACAGAAAATGAAAAACTGTTTTTT
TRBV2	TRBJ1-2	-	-	CASSESWAAMNYGYTF	TGTGCCAGCAGTGAATCTTGGGCCGCCATGAACTATGGCTACACCTTC
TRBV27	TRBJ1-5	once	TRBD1	CASSSARGQPQHF	TGTGCCAGCAGCTCAGCCAGGGGGCAGCCCCAGCATTTT
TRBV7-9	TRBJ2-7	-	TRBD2	CASSLTGLAGALTYEQYF	TGTGCCAGCAGCCTTACGGGTCTAGCGGGGGCCCTTACCTACGAGCAGTACTTC
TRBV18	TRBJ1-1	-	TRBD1	CASSQGADTEAFF	TGTGCCAGCTCACAGGGGGCGGACACTGAAGCTTTCTTT
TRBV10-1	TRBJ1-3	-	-	CASKSSGNTIYF	TGCGCCAGCAAATCGTCTGGAAACACCATATATTTT
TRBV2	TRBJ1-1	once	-	CASTPDRRGGAFF	TGTGCCAGCACCCCGGACAGAAGGGGAGGAGCTTTCTTT
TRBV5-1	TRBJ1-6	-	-	CASSLKGGGAPLHF	TGCGCCAGCAGCTTAAAAGGGGGGGGAGCACCCCTCCACTTT
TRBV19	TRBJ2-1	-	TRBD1	CASSSGTGIYNEQFF	TGTGCCAGTAGTTCCGGGACAGGGATCTACAATGAGCAGTTCTTC
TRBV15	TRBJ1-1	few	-	CATSRDTGATEAFF	TGTGCCACCAGCAGAGATACGGGGGCCACTGAAGCTTTCTTT
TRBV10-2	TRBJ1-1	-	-	CASASRTVNTEAFF	TGCGCCAGCGCTAGCCGGACGGTGAACACTGAAGCTTTCTTT